The 13 T cell receptor beta chains below all came from one sample that was sequenced in a study of CD8+ T cells in alopecia areata. Indicated treatment: oral pan-JAK inhibitor, 5-10 mg twice daily. In each case, RNA was isolated and then reverse transcribed into cDNA as the sequencing template. Sequencing was performed with immunoSEQ multiplex PCR; in TCRdb, only in-frame clones are kept and a portion is missing. The top ten hold around 15% of the sample, which has fewer than 110,000 clones, 50% to 60% seen once. The sequenced sample was CD8+ T cells sorted from blood, obtained at approximately week 56, from a patient treated with tofacitinib. All receptors come from a human donor with alopecia areata.

The genes are TRBV7-9 and TRBJ2-6; D is undetermined. The CDR3 is made up of 14 amino acids. V was shortened by 1 base and J by 5 bases, with 6 bases between the two germline ends. The germline CDR1 and CDR2 sequences are SEHNR and FQNEAQ (reference sequence). DNA of the CDR3: TGTGCCAGCAGCTTAGGGAAGAGGGCCAACGTCCTGACTTTC. Residues: CASSLGKRANVLTF. Complete variable domain (other parts from reference TRBV7-9 and TRBJ2-6): DTGVSQNPRHKITKRGQNVTFRCDPISEHNRLYWYRQTLGQGPEFLTYFQNEAQLEKSRLLSDRFSAERPKGSFSTLEIQRTEQGDSAMYLCASSLGKRANVLTFGAGSRLTVL.

This clone was seen a few times. The gene calls are TRBV30 and TRBJ1-1; D is possibly TRBD1 (5 bases). CDR1 is GTSNPN, CDR2 SVGIG, per germline (reference sequence). Trimming cost V 2 bases and J 0 bases, with 7 bases left between them. The CDR3 is 13 residues long. This CDR3 is CAWSSGVNTEAFF. The CDR3 nucleotides are TGTGCCTGGAGTTCGGGGGTGAACACTGAAGCTTTCTTT.

The chain combines TRBV5-1 with TRBJ2-3, with 7 nucleotides matching TRBD2. Germline V gives CDR1 SGHRS, CDR2 YFSETQ. The junction had 6 bases not matched to a gene; V was cut back by 5 bases and J by 0 bases. The CDR3 runs 15 residues. The CDR3 loop is CASRSGSGSTDTQYF. In DNA form, the CDR3 reads TGCGCCAGCAGATCGGGTAGCGGGAGCACAGATACGCAGTATTTT.

This clone was recorded a few times. This rearrangement joins TRBV4-2 to TRBJ1-1; TRBD1 matches at 8 bases. This CDR3 contains 15 residues. The germline V gene has CDR1 LGHNA and CDR2 YNFKEQ. V shed 1 base and J 3 bases; nucleotides not matched to a gene: 4. The CDR3 bases are TGTGCCAGCAGCCAAGGTGGGGACAGGTACACTGAAGCTTTCTTT. Protein sequence: CASSQGGDRYTEAFF.

The CDR3 DNA is TGTGCCTGGAGTGTTGGGACAGGGGCCTACGAGCAGTACTTC. Its translation is CAWSVGTGAYEQYF. The chain is built from TRBV30 and TRBJ2-7, with TRBD1 matching over 10 bases. This CDR3 has 14 amino acids. Germline values: CDR1 GTSNPN, CDR2 SVGIG (reference sequence). J gave up 2 bases and V 0 bases, and 1 base lay outside the gene matches. Full variable domain (missing parts from reference TRBV30 and TRBJ2-7): SQTIHQWPATLVQPVGSPLSLECTVEGTSNPNLYWYRQAAGRGLQLLFYSVGIGQISSEVPQNLSASRPQDRQFILSSKKLLLSDSGFYLCAWSVGTGAYEQYFGPGTRLTVT.

The count of this clone is one. The genes are TRBV30 and TRBJ1-1; unclear D gene. The length of the CDR3 is 11 residues. Germline assignment: CDR1 GTSNPN and CDR2 SVGIG (reference sequence). V lost 3 bases and J lost 5, with 7 bases in between. The CDR3 region has the DNA TGTGCCTGGAGGCTGATTACTGAAGCTTTCTTT. Protein product: CAWRLITEAFF. Using reference TRBV30 and TRBJ1-1 for the parts outside the CDR3, the full variable domain is SQTIHQWPATLVQPVGSPLSLECTVEGTSNPNLYWYRQAAGRGLQLLFYSVGIGQISSEVPQNLSASRPQDRQFILSSKKLLLSDSGFYLCAWRLITEAFFGQGTRLTVV.

This chain links TRBV2 with TRBJ1-1; a weak D match, TRBD1 (6 bases). The CDR3 consists of 12 residues. Trimming shortened V by 6 bases and J by 1 base, and 6 bases separated the two germline ends. Germline CDR1 is SNHLY and CDR2 is FYNNEI. The chain's CDR3 is CASRGGNTEAFF. The DNA of the CDR3 is TGTGCCAGCAGAGGGGGGAACACTGAAGCTTTCTTT.

This clone was detected once. The J gene is TRBJ2-5, the V gene TRBV7-2; D remains ambiguous. CDR3 size: 14 residues. The V gene lost 2 bases and the J gene lost 5 bases, with 12 bases spanning the gap. From germline, CDR1 is SGHTA and CDR2 FQGNSA. As DNA, the CDR3 is TGTGCCAGCAGCTTAAGCCCAGCTTCTGAGACCCAGTACTTC. Translated: CASSLSPASETQYF.

This clone was picked up a small number of times. The chain combines TRBV5-6 with TRBJ1-1; no clear D. Per the germline V gene, CDR1 is SGHDT and CDR2 is YYEEEE. V lost 7 bases and J 3 bases, leaving 19 bases between the germline ends. This CDR3 comprises 15 residues. CDR3 DNA sequence: TGTGCCAGCGCGGCCTTGGAGAGACACCACACTGAAGCTTTCTTT. It translates to CASAALERHHTEAFF. The complete variable domain, with remaining parts taken from reference TRBV5-6 and TRBJ1-1, reads DAGVTQSPTHLIKTRGQQVTLRCSPKSGHDTVSWYQQALGQGPQFIFQYYEEEERQRGNFPDRFSGHQFPNYSSELNVNALLLGDSALYLCASAALERHHTEAFFGQGTRLTVV.

The chain employs TRBV15 and TRBJ2-7, with D perhaps given as TRBD1 or TRBD2 (6 bases each). CDR3 length equals 14 residues. Per the germline V gene, CDR1 is LNHNV and CDR2 is YYDKDF (reference sequence). V dropped 0 bases and J dropped 6 bases, with 12 bases sitting between them. CDR3 in amino acids: CATSRDFGGVEQYF. CDR3 coding DNA: TGTGCCACCAGCAGAGACTTCGGGGGCGTCGAGCAGTACTTC.

This clone was observed a single time. The chain couples TRBV11-2 to TRBJ2-3, with unresolved D. Germline loops: CDR1 SGHAT, CDR2 FQNNGV. The CDR3 is 11 amino acids. V was trimmed by 5 bases and J by 2 bases, leaving 2 bases between them. The CDR3 region has the DNA TGTGCCAGCAGCAACACAGATACGCAGTATTTT. As protein: CASSNTDTQYF.

V and J are TRBV6-1 and TRBJ1-6; D uncertain. Germline CDR1 is MNHNS and CDR2 is SASEGT. This CDR3 comprises 14 residues. V lost 2 bases, J lost 8 bases, and 10 bases lay in between. The DNA of the CDR3 is TGTGCCAGCAGTGAAATATGGGAGGATTCACCCCTCCACTTT. Translation gives CASSEIWEDSPLHF.

This clone was counted between two and nine times. The rearrangement links TRBV19 to TRBJ1-2, with TRBD1 matching over 7 bases. The V gene's germline CDR1 is LNHDA and CDR2 SQIVND (reference sequence). V dropped 3 bases and J dropped 3; count of bases not matched to a gene: 13. CDR3 size: 17 residues. CDR3 loop: CASSIGDGDRSYYGYTF. In DNA form, the CDR3 reads TGTGCCAGTAGTATTGGGGACGGGGACAGATCTTACTATGGCTACACCTTC.